This T cell receptor beta chain is drawn from a study of blood T cell repertoires in COVID-19. About the study: The United States, Italy and Spain supplied acute and convalescent COVID-19 samples. In each case, the material was cDNA or gDNA derived from T cells, B-cell-depleted T cells, or PBMCs.

The protocol was immunoSEQ multiplex PCR, while the TCRdb copy is restricted to in-frame clones and leaves out a portion. Of about 180,000 clones in the sample, over 75% were seen once. This CDR3 has 16 residues. Germline CDR1 KGHDR, CDR2 SFDVKD. The V segment lost 3 bases and the J segment 7 bases; nucleotides outside the gene matches: 9. Seattle patients were enrolled during active infection and followed longitudinally. The sample consisted of peripheral blood. The chain carries TRBV24-1 and TRBJ1-2; 11 positions match TRBD1. This TCR was sampled from a man older than 75 with COVID-19, enrolled during active disease. CDR3 residues: CATSDPPGQGAGGYTF. As DNA, the CDR3 is TGTGCCACCAGTGATCCCCCCGGACAGGGGGCTGGTGGCTACACCTTC.